Listed below are T cell receptor beta chains from one sample, sequenced in a study of a mutant IDH1 vaccine in newly diagnosed glioma. Sequencing was performed with immunoSEQ multiplex PCR; in TCRdb, only in-frame clones are kept and a portion is missing. The table lists more than 60,000 clones, roughly 68% of them singletons. The antigens for these receptors are not known. The sample in question was PBMCs, obtained from a glioma patient whose treatment included an IDH1 peptide vaccine. The receptors were gathered from a man aged 45-65 years with glioma. The CDR3 runs from the conserved cysteine through the conserved F or W. Fields, in order: clone size, V gene, J gene, D gene, CDR3 DNA, CDR3 protein. A D gene is named only where the DNA matches it firmly. Rows may omit the clone size; those that give it use once, few, many or a size class.

.	TRBV4-2	TRBJ2-1	.	TGTGCCAGCAGCCAGAGGACCACCAATGAGCAGTTCTTC	CASSQRTTNEQFF
.	TRBV19	TRBJ2-1	TRBD1	TGTGCCAGTAGCACGACAGGGTTCAATGAGCAGTTCTTC	CASSTTGFNEQFF
.	TRBV29-1	TRBJ2-3	TRBD1	TGCAGCGTTGACAGGGGGCTGACAGATACGCAGTATTTT	CSVDRGLTDTQYF
few	TRBV23-1	TRBJ1-5	.	TGCGCCAGCCCCCTCAGTAGCGGTAGCAATCAGCCCCAGCATTTT	CASPLSSGSNQPQHF
few	TRBV9	TRBJ1-3	.	TGTGCCAGCAGCCCGCGCGGGGGGCCTGGAAACACCATATATTTT	CASSPRGGPGNTIYF
.	TRBV4-1	TRBJ2-7	TRBD1	TGCGCCAGCAGCCATACCGGGACAGGTCGCTACGAGCAGTACTTC	CASSHTGTGRYEQYF
.	TRBV2	TRBJ2-7	.	TGTGCCAGCACGCGAGATCGCGAGCAGTACTTC	CASTRDREQYF
.	TRBV29-1	TRBJ2-5	.	TGCAGCGTTGGGACCTCGGGGGAGACCCAGTACTTC	CSVGTSGETQYF
.	TRBV2	TRBJ2-2	.	TGTGCCAGCAGTGAGCGGAGGGGGGGAACCGGGGAGCTGTTTTTT	CASSERRGGTGELFF
.	TRBV29-1	TRBJ2-7	TRBD2	TGCAGCGTTGGGGAGGGATACGAGCAGTACTTC	CSVGEGYEQYF
few	TRBV18	TRBJ1-1	.	TGTGCCAGCTCACCATACGATAGCCCAGCGCCCAGAGAGAACACTGAAGCTTTCTTT	CASSPYDSPAPRENTEAFF
.	TRBV29-1	TRBJ1-4	.	TGCAGCGTTGAGAAGGGGGGTTTTGGCGAAAAACTGTTTTTT	CSVEKGGFGEKLFF
.	TRBV2	TRBJ2-5	.	TGTGCCAGCAGTGTGTCCCCTGGACAAGAGACCCAGTACTTC	CASSVSPGQETQYF
.	TRBV2	TRBJ2-2	.	TGTGCCAGCAGTGGGGATTTGGACACCGGGGAGCTGTTTTTT	CASSGDLDTGELFF
.	TRBV6-6	TRBJ1-5	.	TGTGCCAGCAGCCCGGCAGGGGATAATCAGCCCCAGCATTTT	CASSPAGDNQPQHF
.	TRBV19	TRBJ2-7	TRBD1	TGTGCCAGCCGCCCGCGACAGGGAAGCTACGAGCAGTACTTC	CASRPRQGSYEQYF
few	TRBV9	TRBJ2-1	.	TGTGCCAGCAGCGTGGGACTCGATCGCAATGAGCAGTTCTTC	CASSVGLDRNEQFF
.	TRBV9	TRBJ2-5	.	TGTGCCAGCAGCGCCTCGGGCTTCCAAGAGACCCAGTACTTC	CASSASGFQETQYF
.	TRBV5-6	TRBJ1-4	.	TGTGCCAGCAGCTTAGGGAGTAATGAAAAACTGTTTTTT	CASSLGSNEKLFF
few	TRBV7-9	TRBJ1-1	.	TGTGCCAGCAGCCGGGGGGACGCTGAAGCTTTCTTT	CASSRGDAEAFF
.	TRBV4-3	TRBJ1-1	.	TGCGCCAGCAGCCAAGATGGGGGAGAGACTGAAGCTTTCTTT	CASSQDGGETEAFF
.	TRBV25-1	TRBJ1-4	.	TGTGCCAGCAGTGGGGGGAGCAGCTCTAATGAAAAACTGTTTTTT	CASSGGSSSNEKLFF
.	TRBV5-4	TRBJ2-4	TRBD2	TGTGCCAGCAGCCTTGAGCGGGGGTCGGGGGACATTCAGTACTTC	CASSLERGSGDIQYF
few	TRBV4-1	TRBJ2-2	.	TGCGCCAGCAGCCTAGGCACCGGGGAGCTGTTTTTT	CASSLGTGELFF
few	TRBV2	TRBJ1-1	.	TGTGCCAGCAGTGTGGACAGCTACACTGAAGCTTTCTTT	CASSVDSYTEAFF
.	TRBV7-8	TRBJ1-2	.	TGTGCAGATTATCCCTCTGGCTACACCTTC	CADYPSGYTF
.	TRBV4-1	TRBJ2-2	.	TGCGCCAGCAGCTCTGGGACGGCGAACACCGGGGAGCTGTTTTTT	CASSSGTANTGELFF
.	TRBV18	TRBJ2-3	TRBD1	TGTGCCAGCTCACCAGGACAGGGAGGCACAGATACGCAGTATTTT	CASSPGQGGTDTQYF
.	TRBV30	TRBJ2-1	.	TGTGCCTGTTTTCGATTCACAGGGAATGAGCAGTTCTTC	CACFRFTGNEQFF
.	TRBV7-9	TRBJ2-1	.	TGTGCCAGCAGCACACGACCGGGACGCCAGGCCTACAATGAGCAGTTCTTC	CASSTRPGRQAYNEQFF
.	TRBV14	TRBJ2-5	.	TGTGCCAGCAGCCAGGGGACCGTAGAGACCCAGTACTTC	CASSQGTVETQYF
.	TRBV5-1	TRBJ1-6	.	TGCGCCAGCAGCGGGGAGGAGGCCTATAATTCACCCCTCCACTTT	CASSGEEAYNSPLHF
.	TRBV7-2	TRBJ2-7	.	TGTGCCAGCAGCTCCGAGCCACAGGCATCCTACGAGCAGTACTTC	CASSSEPQASYEQYF
.	TRBV5-8	TRBJ1-2	.	TGTGCCAGCAGCTTGGATCACAGAAACTATGGCTACACCTTC	CASSLDHRNYGYTF
few	TRBV28	TRBJ1-2	.	TGTGCCAGCAGTCCGGGCCCATCCTATGGCTACACCTTC	CASSPGPSYGYTF
.	TRBV19	TRBJ1-2	.	TGTGCCAGTAGTCAACAGGGTGGCTACACCTTC	CASSQQGGYTF
.	TRBV2	TRBJ2-7	.	TGTGCCAGCAGCGGAGACACTACGACCTCGCCCGAGCAGTACTTC	CASSGDTTTSPEQYF
.	TRBV7-9	TRBJ2-7	TRBD2	TGTGCCAGCAGCCAATCGGGGGGGCTAAGCTCCTACGAGCAGTACTTC	CASSQSGGLSSYEQYF
.	TRBV5-6	TRBJ2-1	.	TGTGCCAGCAGCTTAAAGGGTTATGAGCAGTTCTTC	CASSLKGYEQFF
.	TRBV11-2	TRBJ2-3	.	TGTGCCAGCAGCTTATCCAGCAGGGGCAGAGATACGCAGTATTTT	CASSLSSRGRDTQYF
once	TRBV7-9	TRBJ1-2	TRBD1	TGTGCCAGCAGCAGACAGGGGGATTATGGCTACACCTTC	CASSRQGDYGYTF
.	TRBV2	TRBJ2-1	.	TGTGCCAGCGGGGGGACTTGGAGCTCCTACAATGAGCAGTTCTTC	CASGGTWSSYNEQFF
.	TRBV18	TRBJ2-7	TRBD2	TGTGCCAGCTCACCAGACGGGGGGGCCAACGAGCAGTACTTC	CASSPDGGANEQYF
.	TRBV5-1	TRBJ1-3	.	TGCGCCAGCAGCTTGGGGACAGTCAATTCTGGAAACACCATATATTTT	CASSLGTVNSGNTIYF
.	TRBV7-2	TRBJ2-7	.	TGTGCCAGCAGCCTAAACAGCTACGAGCAGTACTTC	CASSLNSYEQYF
once	TRBV19	TRBJ1-2	TRBD1	TGTGCCAGTAGTTCCTCGGACAGGTTTGAAGTTGGCTACACCTTC	CASSSSDRFEVGYTF
once	TRBV9	TRBJ2-1	TRBD2	TGTGCCAGCAGCGTCCTTAGCGGGGGGGCGGACAATGAGCAGTTCTTC	CASSVLSGGADNEQFF
.	TRBV2	TRBJ1-1	.	TGTGCCAGGAGAGGGATGATGGGGCACACTGAAGCTTTCTTT	CARRGMMGHTEAFF
.	TRBV30	TRBJ1-5	.	TGTGCCTGGTCCTCTCTTGGGGGGGGCTCGGGTCAGCCCCAGCATTTT	CAWSSLGGGSGQPQHF
few	TRBV4-2	TRBJ1-5	.	TGTGCCAGCAGCCCCCAAGGGAGGGGAAACAATCAGCCCCAGCATTTT	CASSPQGRGNNQPQHF
.	TRBV7-8	TRBJ1-2	.	TGTGCCAGCAGCTTGGGGCCCTCATGGGACTATGGCTACACCTTC	CASSLGPSWDYGYTF
few	TRBV5-1	TRBJ2-3	.	TGCGCCAGCAGCTCCGGCGGAGGTGGCGATACGCAGTATTTT	CASSSGGGGDTQYF
.	TRBV14	TRBJ2-1	TRBD1	TGTGCCAGCAGCCAAGACCCCTACAGGGGCAGCTCCTACAATGAGCAGTTCTTC	CASSQDPYRGSSYNEQFF